This TCR beta chain derives from a study of T cells expressing NK-cell markers. At the level of the study: The TCR beta repertoires originated in sorted CD3+CD56+NKG2C+, CD3+CD56+NKG2C- and CD3+CD56-NKG2C+ T cells. Of eight sequenced donors, seven were HCMV-seropositive and one HCMV-seronegative.

TCR beta cDNA was generated via 5'RACE template switching incorporating UMIs. TCRdb reprocessed the 5' RACE reads and keeps a single row for each CDR3 protein, giving no DNA. Across about 440,000 distinct CDR3 sequences, the top ten clones capture more than 7% of the sample. Points from the study as a whole: CD8+ T cells in 5 or 6 donors included dominant NKG2C+ clonotypes at about 1.0-7.0%.

As concerns this clonotype: What it binds is not known.

The CDR3 is made up of 14 amino acids. CDR1 is MNHEY and CDR2 is SMNVEV in the germline V gene (reference sequence). Sequencing was done on a sample of blood T cells: a sorted CD56 or NKG2C T cell subset, CD4+ or CD8+ T cells, or bulk PBMC T cells (not recorded which). The chain has TRBV27 and TRBJ2-3; checking the TCRdb D call of TRBD2 is not possible without DNA. The TCR comes from a woman between 18 and 70 years old in good health. This chain's CDR3 is CASSFRGLRDTQYF.